A single sample is the source of the 20 T cell receptor beta chains below, sequenced in a study of shared clonotypes between healthy human individuals (dated by TCRdb to 2020 to 2022). The protocol used for the library was the immunoSEQ multiplex PCR assay. TCRdb limited this immuneACCESS table to in-frame rearrangements with V and J called. A share of clones is missing; checked studies link under half to unresolved V genes, and the rest is unexplained. Counted in this sample were hundreds of thousands of clones; around 96% of them appeared once. The top ten constitute approximately 0.1% of the sample. CD8 naive samples were obtained by positive selection for CCR7 among CD45RO-negative cells, yielding a CD45RA+CCR7+ population from which TemRA cells were excluded. Sequenced material: naive CD8+ T cells sorted from blood. The sample's cell subset or site, from its label and the paper: CD45RA+CCR7+. These receptors were obtained from a woman aged 25-40 years in good health.

The rearrangement uses TRBV14 and TRBJ1-1; D remains unclear. The CDR3 is made up of 15 amino acids. Germline CDR1 reads SGHDN; CDR2 reads FVKESK. The V end was cut by 0 bases, the J end by 1 base, with 9 bases between. CDR3 region: CASSQERFRNTEAFF. The CDR3 coding sequence is TGTGCCAGCAGCCAAGAAAGGTTCAGGAACACTGAAGCTTTCTTT. Drawing the rest from reference TRBV14 and TRBJ1-1, the complete variable domain is EAGVTQFPSHSVIEKGQTVTLRCDPISGHDNLYWYRRVMGKEIKFLLHFVKESKQDESGMPNNRFLAERTGGTYSTLKVQPAELEDSGVYFCASSQERFRNTEAFFGQGTRLTVV.

The chain carries TRBV28 and TRBJ2-5; D is uncertain. V shed 4 bases and J shed 8 bases, with 8 bases lying between them. CDR3 length: 11 residues. In germline, CDR1 is MDHEN, CDR2 SYDVKM. The CDR3 DNA reads as TGTGCCAGCAGTTCATACAGTACCCAGTACTTC. Translating it yields CASSSYSTQYF.

This clone was picked up one time. The chain joins TRBV7-8 to TRBJ2-5; D ambiguous. The germline CDR1 and CDR2 sequences are SGHVS and FQNEAQ. Trimming took off 1 base at V and 2 bases at J, with 8 bases between the two ends. CDR3 length equals 14 residues. CDR3 in DNA: TGTGCCAGCAGCTTAGTGTACAGTCAAGAGACCCAGTACTTC. Its translation: CASSLVYSQETQYF.

V is TRBV28 and J is TRBJ2-7; D tentatively fits TRBD1 or TRBD2 (6 bases each). The CDR3 spans 18 residues. Trimming removed 5 bases at V and 0 bases at J, with 23 bases between. Germline CDR1 reads MDHEN; CDR2 reads SYDVKM. The CDR3 region is CASSARRGRPILSYEQYF. CDR3 bases: TGTGCCAGCAGTGCCCGTCGGGGGCGGCCTATCCTCTCCTACGAGCAGTACTTC. The entire variable domain, with the rest obtained from reference TRBV28 and TRBJ2-7, is as follows: DVKVTQSSRYLVKRTGEKVFLECVQDMDHENMFWYRQDPGLGLRLIYFSYDVKMKEKGDIPEGYSVSREKKERFSLILESASTNQTSMYLCASSARRGRPILSYEQYFGPGTRLTVT.

The gene calls are TRBV28 and TRBJ1-2, with D possibly TRBD1 on 6 matching bases. This CDR3 has 15 residues. CDR1 and CDR2 from the germline V gene are MDHEN and SYDVKM. Trimming stripped 5 bases from V and 4 bases from J, with 17 bases between. The CDR3 DNA follows: TGTGCCAGCAGTCGACAACAGGGACCGACCTATGGCTACACCTTC. Protein: CASSRQQGPTYGYTF.

The V gene is TRBV7-6, the J gene TRBJ2-7; D may match TRBD1 or TRBD2 (6 bases each). V was cut by 2 bases and J by 6 bases, with 20 bases left in between. The CDR3 spans 16 residues. Germline CDR1 is SGHVS and CDR2 is FNYEAQ. The CDR3 protein is CASSLSGGTLGGEQYF. The CDR3 coding sequence is TGTGCCAGCAGCTTATCCGGGGGCACGTTAGGCGGCGAGCAGTACTTC.

The rearrangement links TRBV9 to TRBJ2-1, with 7 positions matching TRBD2. The CDR3 runs to 16 residues. With V trimmed by 0 bases and J by 1 base, 4 bases remained unmatched. Germline V gene lookup returns CDR1 SGDLS and CDR2 YYNGEE. The CDR3 DNA reads as TGTGCCAGCAGCGTAGCGGGGGGAGGGTCCTACAATGAGCAGTTCTTC. It translates to CASSVAGGGSYNEQFF. The complete variable domain, with remaining parts taken from reference TRBV9 and TRBJ2-1, reads DSGVTQTPKHLITATGQRVTLRCSPRSGDLSVYWYQQSLDQGLQFLIQYYNGEERAKGNILERFSAQQFPDLHSELNLSSLELGDSALYFCASSVAGGGSYNEQFFGPGTRLTVL.

The rearrangement uses TRBV27 and TRBJ2-3; 13 nucleotides agree with TRBD2. The J segment lost 5 bases and the V segment lost 6 bases, leaving 5 bases of the junction unmatched. Germline CDR1 MNHEY, CDR2 SMNVEV (reference sequence). The length of the CDR3 is 15 residues. The CDR3 DNA is TGTGCCAGCAGCCCTCGGACTAGCGGGAGAGATACGCAGTATTTT. Translating gives CASSPRTSGRDTQYF.

With regard to this clone: Other DNA variants within this sample encode the same CDR3. In DNA, the CDR3 is TGTGCCAGCAGCGTAGCCTGGGGGGCCGGGGAGCTGTTTTTT. As protein: CASSVAWGAGELFF. This sequence joins TRBV9 and TRBJ2-2, with a possible D match to TRBD2 (6 bases). The CDR3 is 14 amino acids. Germline V gives CDR1 SGDLS, CDR2 YYNGEE. Trimming removed 0 bases from V and 6 bases from J, with 9 bases in between.

This chain links TRBV5-1 with TRBJ2-7, with 12 positions matching TRBD2. This CDR3 spans 14 amino acids. Unmatched junction bases numbered 6, after V lost 6 bases and J lost 5 bases. In germline, CDR1 is SGHRS, CDR2 YFSETQ. The CDR3 sequence: CASTGTSGWNEQYF. In DNA form, the CDR3 reads TGCGCCAGCACCGGGACTAGCGGGTGGAACGAGCAGTACTTC.

The V gene is TRBV6-1, the J gene TRBJ2-3, with D possibly being TRBD1 (6 bases). Germline V gene data show CDR1 as MNHNS and CDR2 as SASEGT. There are 14 residues in the CDR3. Trimming took off 3 bases at V and 4 bases at J, with 11 bases between the two ends. The DNA of the CDR3 is TGTGCCAGCAGTGAGAGGACAGATCCAGATACGCAGTATTTT. As protein: CASSERTDPDTQYF.

CDR3 DNA sequence: TGTGCCAGCACCCCTGAGAGGAGCGCTGAAGCTTTCTTT. It is translated as CASTPERSAEAFF. The genes are TRBV28 and TRBJ1-1, with no clear D. The V end lost 7 bases, the J end lost 6 bases, and 15 bases lay between the germline ends. The CDR3 sequence is 13 residues long. Per the germline V gene, CDR1 is MDHEN and CDR2 is SYDVKM.

The V and J genes are TRBV5-1 and TRBJ2-3; 15 nucleotides line up with TRBD2. Germline-derived CDR1 and CDR2 are SGHRS and YFSETQ. V lost 6 bases, J lost 2 bases, and 10 bases stayed unmatched. This CDR3 has 18 residues. CDR3 nucleotide sequence: TGCGCCAGCAACTCGGATGGACTAGCGGGAGGGCACACAGATACGCAGTATTTT. Its protein is CASNSDGLAGGHTDTQYF.

The chain links TRBV7-6 to TRBJ2-2; D gene unclear. The V and J ends lost 3 bases and 1 base respectively, with 9 bases between them. Per germline, CDR1 SGHVS and CDR2 FNYEAQ. The CDR3 consists of 15 residues. The CDR3 reads CASSFYTLNTGELFF. DNA of the CDR3: TGTGCCAGCAGCTTTTACACCTTGAACACCGGGGAGCTGTTTTTT.

The J gene is TRBJ2-2, the V gene TRBV7-9; D unresolved. The ends were cut back, 5 bases at V and 6 bases at J, with 10 bases in the middle. CDR3 length: 13 amino acids. Germline V gene lookup returns CDR1 SEHNR and CDR2 FQNEAQ (reference sequence). CDR3 in DNA: TGTGCCAGCAGCAGCTCAACTTCCGGGGAGCTGTTTTTT. Translating it yields CASSSSTSGELFF.

The CDR3 region has the DNA TGTGCCAGTAGTATATCCTCGGGCGGTGGCTACACCTTC. As protein: CASSISSGGGYTF. The V and J genes are TRBV19 and TRBJ1-2; D is ambiguous. Germline loops: CDR1 LNHDA, CDR2 SQIVND (reference sequence). This CDR3 spans 13 amino acids. The ends were cut back, 2 bases at V and 7 bases at J, with 11 bases in the middle.

The V call is TRBV10-2, the J call TRBJ2-7; D is unresolved. Germline V CDR1 and CDR2: WSHSY, SAAADI. The germline V and J ends were trimmed by 1 base and 2 bases, with 15 bases remaining between them. The CDR3 is made up of 16 amino acids. CDR3 nucleotides: TGCGCCAGCAGTGAGTACGTAGTCAGAGAAGCCTACGAGCAGTACTTC. Amino acids: CASSEYVVREAYEQYF.

The chain employs TRBV7-2 and TRBJ2-7; D is unresolved. Trimming shortened V by 0 bases and J by 6 bases, and 9 bases separated the two germline ends. This CDR3 has 13 residues. CDR1 and CDR2 from the germline V gene are SGHTA and FQGNSA. The CDR3 DNA follows: TGTGCCAGCAGCTTAGCCTCCCGGAGCGAGCAGTACTTC. It is translated as CASSLASRSEQYF.

V and J are TRBV7-8 and TRBJ2-7; maybe TRBD2 (6 bases). Germline assignment: CDR1 SGHVS and CDR2 FQNEAQ. The CDR3 covers 14 residues. The V end lost 5 bases, the J end lost 1 base, and 12 bases lay between the germline ends. The CDR3 coding sequence is TGTGCCAGCAGCGAACAAGGACTATCCTACGAGCAGTACTTC. Protein product: CASSEQGLSYEQYF. Complete variable domain (other parts from reference TRBV7-8 and TRBJ2-7): GAGVSQSPRYKVAKRGQDVALRCDPISGHVSLFWYQQALGQGPEFLTYFQNEAQLDKSGLPSDRFFAERPEGSVSTLKIQRTQQEDSAVYLCASSEQGLSYEQYFGPGTRLTVT.

The chain is built from TRBV27 and TRBJ2-7; 12 nucleotides match TRBD1. V lost 5 bases and J lost 6; bases outside the gene matches: 5. CDR1 is MNHEY and CDR2 is SMNVEV in the germline V gene (reference sequence). The length of the CDR3 is 14 residues. The CDR3 nucleotides read TGTGCCAGCAGTCCCGGGACAGGGGGCTCCGAGCAGTACTTC. Protein sequence: CASSPGTGGSEQYF.